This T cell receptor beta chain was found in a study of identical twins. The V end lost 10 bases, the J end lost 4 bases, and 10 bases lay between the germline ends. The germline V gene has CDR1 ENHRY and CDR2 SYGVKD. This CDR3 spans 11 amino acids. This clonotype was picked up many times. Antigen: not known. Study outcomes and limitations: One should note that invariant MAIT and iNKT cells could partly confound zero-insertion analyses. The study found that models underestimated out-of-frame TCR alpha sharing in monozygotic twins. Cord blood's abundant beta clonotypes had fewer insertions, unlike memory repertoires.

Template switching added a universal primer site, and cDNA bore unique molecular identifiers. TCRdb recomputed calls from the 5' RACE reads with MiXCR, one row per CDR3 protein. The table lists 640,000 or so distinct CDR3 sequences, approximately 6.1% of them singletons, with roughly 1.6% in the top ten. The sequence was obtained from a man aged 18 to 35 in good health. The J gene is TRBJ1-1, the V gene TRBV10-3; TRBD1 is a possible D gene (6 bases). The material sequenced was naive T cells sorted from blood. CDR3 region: CATRGPTEAFF. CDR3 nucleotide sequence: TGTGCCACCCGGGGGCCCACTGAAGCTTTCTTT.